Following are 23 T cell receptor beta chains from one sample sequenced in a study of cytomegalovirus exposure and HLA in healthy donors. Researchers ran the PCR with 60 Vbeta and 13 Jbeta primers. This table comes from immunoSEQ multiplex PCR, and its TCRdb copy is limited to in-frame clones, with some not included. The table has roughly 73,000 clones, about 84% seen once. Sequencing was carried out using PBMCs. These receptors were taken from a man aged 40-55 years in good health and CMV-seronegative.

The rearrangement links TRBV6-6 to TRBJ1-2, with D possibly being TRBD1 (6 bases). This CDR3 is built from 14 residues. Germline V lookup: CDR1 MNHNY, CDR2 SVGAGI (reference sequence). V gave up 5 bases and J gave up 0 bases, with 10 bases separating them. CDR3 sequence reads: CASSGGQSNYGYTF. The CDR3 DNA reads TGTGCCAGCAGTGGTGGACAGTCTAACTATGGCTACACCTTC.

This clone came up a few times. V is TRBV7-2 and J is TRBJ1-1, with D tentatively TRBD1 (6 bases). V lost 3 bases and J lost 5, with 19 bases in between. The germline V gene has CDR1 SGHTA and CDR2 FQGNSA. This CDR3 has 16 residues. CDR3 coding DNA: TGTGCCAGCAGCTTCGGAACAGGGTTTAGAGGAACTGAAGCTTTCTTT. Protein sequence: CASSFGTGFRGTEAFF.

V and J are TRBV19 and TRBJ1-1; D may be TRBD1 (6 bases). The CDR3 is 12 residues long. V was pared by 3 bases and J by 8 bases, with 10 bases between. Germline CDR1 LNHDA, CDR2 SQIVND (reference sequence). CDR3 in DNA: TGTGCCAGTAGTATCTTAGGGACAGAAGCTTTCTTT. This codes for CASSILGTEAFF.

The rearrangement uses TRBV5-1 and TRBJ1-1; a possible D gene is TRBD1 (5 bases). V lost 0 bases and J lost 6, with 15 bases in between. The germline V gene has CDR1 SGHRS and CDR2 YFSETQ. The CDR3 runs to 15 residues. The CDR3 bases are TGCGCCAGCAGCTTGGTTGGCAGGGTAGGCGCTGAAGCTTTCTTT. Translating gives CASSLVGRVGAEAFF.

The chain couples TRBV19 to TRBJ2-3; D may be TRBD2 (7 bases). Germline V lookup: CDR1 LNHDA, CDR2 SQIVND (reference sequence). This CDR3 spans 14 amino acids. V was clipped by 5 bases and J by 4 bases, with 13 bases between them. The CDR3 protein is CASSPGGRPDTQYF. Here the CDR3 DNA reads TGTGCCAGTAGTCCCGGGGGGCGCCCAGATACGCAGTATTTT.

This chain's CDR3 is CASSDQAGVSQPQHF. Written as DNA, the CDR3 is TGTGCCAGCAGTGATCAGGCGGGGGTTTCTCAGCCCCAGCATTTT. The rearrangement joins TRBV6-1 to TRBJ1-5; D might be TRBD1 (5 bases). The V end lost 3 bases, the J end lost 6 bases, and 15 bases lay between the germline ends. The CDR3 sequence is 15 residues long. Per the germline V gene, CDR1 is MNHNS and CDR2 is SASEGT.

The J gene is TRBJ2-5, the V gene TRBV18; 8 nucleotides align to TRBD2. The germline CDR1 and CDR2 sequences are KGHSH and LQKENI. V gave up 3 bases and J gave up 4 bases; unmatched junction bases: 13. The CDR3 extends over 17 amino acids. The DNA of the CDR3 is TGTGCCAGCTCACCGGTAGCGGGGTCAACCCAGGGAGAGACCCAGTACTTC. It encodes CASSPVAGSTQGETQYF.

In DNA, the CDR3 is TGTGCCAGCAGCCCTAGGACAGGTTACGAGCAGTACTTC. It encodes CASSPRTGYEQYF. This chain uses TRBV7-3 with TRBJ2-7; TRBD1 aligns across 7 bases. CDR3 length: 13 residues. V was clipped by 5 bases and J by 4 bases; unmatched bases: 5. Germline CDR1 SGHTA, CDR2 FQGTGA.

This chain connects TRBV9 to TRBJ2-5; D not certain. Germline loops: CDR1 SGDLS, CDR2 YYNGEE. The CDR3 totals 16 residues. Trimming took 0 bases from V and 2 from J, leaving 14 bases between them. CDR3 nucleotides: TGTGCCAGCAGCGTAGCTACGTACAGAAGACAAGAGACCCAGTACTTC. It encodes CASSVATYRRQETQYF.

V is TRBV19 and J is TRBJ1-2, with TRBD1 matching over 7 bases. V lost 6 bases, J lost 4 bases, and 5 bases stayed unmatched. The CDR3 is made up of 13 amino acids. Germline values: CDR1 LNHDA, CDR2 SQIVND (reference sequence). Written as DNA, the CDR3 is TGTGCCAGTAGACCGGGACAGAGCTATGGCTACACCTTC. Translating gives CASRPGQSYGYTF.

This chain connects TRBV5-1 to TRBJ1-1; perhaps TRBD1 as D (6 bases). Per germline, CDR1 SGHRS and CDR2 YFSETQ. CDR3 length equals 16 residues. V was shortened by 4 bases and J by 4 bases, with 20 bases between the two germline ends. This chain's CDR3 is CASSGSRGAPGTEAFF. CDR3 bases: TGCGCCAGCAGCGGAAGCAGGGGTGCCCCGGGCACTGAAGCTTTCTTT.

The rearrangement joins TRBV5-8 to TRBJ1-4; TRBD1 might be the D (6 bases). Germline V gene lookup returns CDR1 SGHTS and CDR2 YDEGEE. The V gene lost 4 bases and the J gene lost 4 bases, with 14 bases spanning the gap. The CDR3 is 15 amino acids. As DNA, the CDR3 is TGTGCCAGCAGCCAACGGGACACCCGTAATGAAAAACTGTTTTTT. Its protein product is CASSQRDTRNEKLFF.

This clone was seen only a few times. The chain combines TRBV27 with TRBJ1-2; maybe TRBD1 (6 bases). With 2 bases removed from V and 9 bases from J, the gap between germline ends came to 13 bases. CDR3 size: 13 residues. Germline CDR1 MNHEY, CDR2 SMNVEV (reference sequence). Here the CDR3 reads CASSLRTDKSYTF. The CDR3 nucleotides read TGTGCCAGCAGTTTACGGACAGATAAAAGCTACACCTTC.

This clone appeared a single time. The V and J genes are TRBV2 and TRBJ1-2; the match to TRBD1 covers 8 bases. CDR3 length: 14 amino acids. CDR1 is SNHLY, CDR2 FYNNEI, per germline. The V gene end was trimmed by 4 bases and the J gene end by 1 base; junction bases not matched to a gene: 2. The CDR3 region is CASSVQGGNYGYTF. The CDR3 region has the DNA TGTGCCAGCAGTGTACAGGGGGGTAACTATGGCTACACCTTC.

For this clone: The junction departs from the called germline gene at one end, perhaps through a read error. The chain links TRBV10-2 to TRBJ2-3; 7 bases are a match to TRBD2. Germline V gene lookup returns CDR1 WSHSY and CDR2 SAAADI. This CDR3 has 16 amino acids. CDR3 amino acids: CARSRGASGLTDTQYF. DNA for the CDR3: TGCGCCCGCAGCCGAGGGGCTAGCGGACTCACAGATACGCAGTATTTT.

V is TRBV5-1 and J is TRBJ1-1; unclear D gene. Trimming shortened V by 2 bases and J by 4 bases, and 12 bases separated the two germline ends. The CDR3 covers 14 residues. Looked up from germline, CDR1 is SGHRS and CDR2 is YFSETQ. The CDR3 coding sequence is TGCGCCAGCAGCTTTGATGGAAGGAGCACTGAAGCTTTCTTT. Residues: CASSFDGRSTEAFF.

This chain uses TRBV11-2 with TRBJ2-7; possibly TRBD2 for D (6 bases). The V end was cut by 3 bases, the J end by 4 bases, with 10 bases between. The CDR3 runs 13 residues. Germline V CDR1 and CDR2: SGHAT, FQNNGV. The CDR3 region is CASSLGGVYEQYF. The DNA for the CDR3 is TGTGCCAGCAGCTTGGGGGGAGTATACGAGCAGTACTTC.

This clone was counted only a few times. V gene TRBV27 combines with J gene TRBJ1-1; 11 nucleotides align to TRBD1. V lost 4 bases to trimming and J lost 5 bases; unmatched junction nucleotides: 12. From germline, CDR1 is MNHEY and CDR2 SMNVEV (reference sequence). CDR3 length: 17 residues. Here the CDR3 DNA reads TGTGCCAGCAGTTCGACCCGGACAGGGGGCGCAAGGACTGAAGCTTTCTTT. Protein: CASSSTRTGGARTEAFF.

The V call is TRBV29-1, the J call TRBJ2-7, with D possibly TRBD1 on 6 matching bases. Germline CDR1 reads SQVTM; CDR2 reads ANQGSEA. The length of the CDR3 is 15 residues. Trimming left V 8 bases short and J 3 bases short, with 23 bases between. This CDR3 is CSLPIRSRGYYEQYF. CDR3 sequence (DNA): TGCAGCTTACCGATCCGCAGCAGGGGTTACTACGAGCAGTACTTC.

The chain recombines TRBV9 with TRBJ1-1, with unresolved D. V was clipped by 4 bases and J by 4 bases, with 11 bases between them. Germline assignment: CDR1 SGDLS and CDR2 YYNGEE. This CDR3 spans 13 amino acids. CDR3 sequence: CASSSGVFTEAFF. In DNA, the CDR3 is TGTGCCAGCAGCTCCGGTGTGTTCACTGAAGCTTTCTTT.

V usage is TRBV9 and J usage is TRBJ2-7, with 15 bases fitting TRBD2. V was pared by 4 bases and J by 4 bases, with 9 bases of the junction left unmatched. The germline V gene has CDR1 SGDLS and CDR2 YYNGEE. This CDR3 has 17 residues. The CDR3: CASSPSPGLAGGYEQYF. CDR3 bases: TGTGCCAGCAGCCCTTCCCCGGGACTAGCGGGGGGATACGAGCAGTACTTC. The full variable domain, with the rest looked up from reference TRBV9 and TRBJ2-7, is DSGVTQTPKHLITATGQRVTLRCSPRSGDLSVYWYQQSLDQGLQFLIQYYNGEERAKGNILERFSAQQFPDLHSELNLSSLELGDSALYFCASSPSPGLAGGYEQYFGPGTRLTVT.

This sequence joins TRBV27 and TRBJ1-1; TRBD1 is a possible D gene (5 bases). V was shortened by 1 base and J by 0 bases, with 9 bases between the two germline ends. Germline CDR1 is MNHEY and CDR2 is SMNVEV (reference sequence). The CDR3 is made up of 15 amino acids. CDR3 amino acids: CASSLLRTMNTEAFF. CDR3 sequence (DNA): TGTGCCAGCAGTTTATTGCGGACAATGAACACTGAAGCTTTCTTT.

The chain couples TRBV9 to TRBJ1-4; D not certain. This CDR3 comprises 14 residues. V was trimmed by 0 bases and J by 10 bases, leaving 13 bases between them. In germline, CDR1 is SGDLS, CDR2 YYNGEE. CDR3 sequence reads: CASSVVEDGRKLFF. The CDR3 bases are TGTGCCAGCAGCGTAGTTGAGGATGGAAGAAAACTGTTTTTT.